The 6 T cell receptor beta chains presented below share a single source sample, sequenced in a study of vaccination effects on CD4 cells after COVID-19. Their antigens remain unidentified. CD4+ T cells specific for antigen were expanded with viral peptide pools by the ViraFEST assay before sequencing. Subsequent to a culture period of more than 8 days, CD4+ T cells were isolated. SARS-CoV-2 infected the person between March and December 2020, as confirmed by PCR. Only in-frame clones appear in the TCRdb table, and some are missing; sequencing was by immunoSEQ multiplex PCR. Here the sample spans some 25,000 clones, 60% to 80% being singletons. The sequences come from CD4+ T cells from PBMCs cultured with SARS-CoV-2 spike peptides, collected before COVID-19 vaccination. The origin of the receptors is a human donor who had a prior SARS-CoV-2 infection.

Here the CDR3 reads CASSGPTRKSPGNTEAFF. The CDR3 DNA is TGTGCCAGTAGTGGTCCCACCAGGAAGAGCCCCGGAAACACTGAAGCTTTCTTT. This sequence joins TRBV19 and TRBJ1-1, with D hard to call. The CDR3 totals 18 residues. Germline CDR1 LNHDA, CDR2 SQIVND (reference sequence). V dropped 5 bases and J dropped 2 bases, with 24 bases sitting between them.

This clone is a singleton in its sample. V usage is TRBV27 and J usage is TRBJ1-2; 12 nucleotides align to TRBD1. Trimming took 5 bases from V and 1 from J; bases not matched to a gene: 5. The CDR3 length is 16 residues. Looked up from germline, CDR1 is MNHEY and CDR2 is SMNVEV (reference sequence). CDR3 residues: CASSPGTGGLNYGYTF. Written as DNA, the CDR3 is TGTGCCAGCAGTCCCGGGACAGGGGGCCTTAACTATGGCTACACCTTC.

Only a few counts were recorded for this clone. The chain employs TRBV25-1 and TRBJ2-7; D ambiguous. Germline values: CDR1 MGHDK, CDR2 SYGVNS. Trimming took 3 bases from V and 0 from J, leaving 6 bases between them. This CDR3 contains 13 residues. The CDR3 sequence: CASSDYNSYEQYF. The CDR3 DNA follows: TGTGCCAGCAGTGACTACAACTCCTACGAGCAGTACTTC.

This chain links TRBV11-3 with TRBJ2-5; 8 positions agree with TRBD2. In germline, CDR1 is SGHNT, CDR2 YENEEA. V trimming: 4 bases; J trimming: 4 bases; junction bases outside the gene matches: 5. This CDR3 is built from 14 residues. CDR3 sequence: CASSSGRALETQYF. In nucleotides, the CDR3 is TGTGCCAGCAGCTCCGGGAGGGCCCTAGAGACCCAGTACTTC.

CDR3 amino acids: CASRRTSGGTTYEQYF. In DNA form, the CDR3 reads TGTGCCAGCAGACGGACTAGCGGGGGGACGACCTACGAGCAGTACTTC. The rearrangement uses TRBV11-2 and TRBJ2-7, with 14 bases identical to TRBD2. The CDR3 loop spans 16 amino acids. Per the germline V gene, CDR1 is SGHAT and CDR2 is FQNNGV. V dropped 6 bases and J dropped 2; count of bases not matched to a gene: 6.

The rearrangement joins TRBV12-3 or TRBV12-4 to TRBJ2-7, with D unresolved. The CDR3 consists of 13 residues. With 4 bases removed from V and 3 bases from J, the gap between germline ends came to 10 bases. The CDR3 DNA sequence: TGTGCCAGCAGTTACTACAGTCACTACGAGCAGTACTTC. It translates to CASSYYSHYEQYF.